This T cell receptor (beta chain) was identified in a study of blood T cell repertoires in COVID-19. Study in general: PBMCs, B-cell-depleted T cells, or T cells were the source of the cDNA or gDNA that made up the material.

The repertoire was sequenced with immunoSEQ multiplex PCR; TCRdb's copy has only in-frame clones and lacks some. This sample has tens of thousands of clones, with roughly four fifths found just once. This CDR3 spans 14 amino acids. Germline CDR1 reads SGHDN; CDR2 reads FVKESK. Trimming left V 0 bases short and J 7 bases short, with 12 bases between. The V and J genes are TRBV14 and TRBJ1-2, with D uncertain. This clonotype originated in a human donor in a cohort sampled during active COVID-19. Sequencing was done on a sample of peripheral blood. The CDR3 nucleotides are TGTGCCAGCAGCCAAGAGTTTCCGGGAGCTGGCTACACCTTC. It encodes CASSQEFPGAGYTF.